This T cell receptor (beta chain) is from a study of T cells in Graves' hyperthyroidism and ophthalmopathy. Overall study findings and caveats: Most thyroid clonotypes with frequency above 0.001 were detected in blood.

This clonotype was recorded at least ten times. What it recognizes is unknown. RNA transcripts gave rise to amplified TCR beta CDR3 regions. The HTBI primer set served for first-round RT-PCR of the TCR CDR3. TCRdb reanalysed the multiplex PCR reads using MiXCR and keeps one entry per CDR3 protein. Here the sample spans almost 350,000 distinct CDR3 sequences, 15% to 20% being singletons. The CDR3 has 13 amino acids. The trim removed 6 bases at V and 4 bases at J, leaving 3 bases unmatched. The sequenced material came from blood. The chain has TRBV12-3 or TRBV12-4 and TRBJ1-1; 9 bases are shared with TRBD1. This TCR derives from a woman aged 35 to 49 with Graves' ophthalmopathy. CDR3 nucleotides: TGTGCCAGCAGCCGGACAGGGGTCACTGAAGCTTTCTTT. Protein: CASSRTGVTEAFF.